This is a list of T cell receptor beta chains from one sample in a study of blood T cell repertoires in COVID-19. Here immunoSEQ multiplex PCR was the method, and the copy in TCRdb shows in-frame clones only, minus some. The sample lists about 73,000 clones; 89% were seen once. The sample comprised peripheral blood. All receptors come from a man aged 80 or over with acute or convalescent COVID-19. CDR3s include the opening cysteine and the closing phenylalanine or tryptophan. The D gene is left open where the match is weak. Expanded clones get a size class; other rows say once, few or many, or leave the size out.

d_gene,v_gene,abundance,j_gene,CDR3aa,CDR3nt
.,TRBV10-3,.,TRBJ1-1,CAISVGTGEAFF,TGTGCCATCAGCGTCGGTACGGGTGAAGCTTTCTTT
.,TRBV19,.,TRBJ2-3,CASSLGPGTDTQYF,TGTGCCAGTAGTCTAGGACCGGGGACAGATACGCAGTATTTT
.,TRBV6-5,.,TRBJ2-5,CASSPGPSRGETQYF,TGTGCCAGCAGTCCCGGGCCTTCCAGGGGAGAGACCCAGTACTTC
.,TRBV30,.,TRBJ2-1,CAWSVSSPEQFF,TGTGCCTGGAGTGTATCCAGTCCTGAGCAGTTCTTC
.,TRBV5-4,.,TRBJ2-1,CASSPTHAADNEQFF,TGTGCCAGCAGCCCAACTCATGCGGCGGACAATGAGCAGTTCTTC
.,TRBV18,.,TRBJ1-2,CASSPLSQGQEGYTF,TGTGCCAGCTCACCACTTTCCCAGGGACAAGAGGGCTACACCTTC
TRBD2,TRBV4-1,.,TRBJ2-5,CASSQLPGLATHKTQYF,TGCGCCAGCAGCCAACTACCGGGACTAGCGACTCACAAGACCCAGTACTTC
.,TRBV5-1,.,TRBJ1-5,CASSLDGASNQPQHF,TGCGCCAGCAGCTTGGATGGGGCTAGCAATCAGCCCCAGCATTTT
TRBD1,TRBV7-8,once,TRBJ1-6,CASSPGVQGGTYNSPLHF,TGTGCCAGCAGCCCAGGAGTGCAGGGGGGAACCTATAATTCACCCCTCCACTTT
.,TRBV25-1,.,TRBJ2-7,CASSSLAAGYEQYF,TGTGCCAGCAGTTCTCTCGCCGCGGGCTACGAGCAGTACTTC
TRBD1,TRBV2,.,TRBJ1-2,CASRPLTGVGYTF,TGTGCCAGCAGGCCCCTTACAGGGGTCGGCTACACCTTC
TRBD1,TRBV27,.,TRBJ1-2,CASSHGQGYGYTF,TGTGCCAGCAGTCACGGACAGGGGTATGGCTACACCTTC
TRBD2,TRBV5-4,.,TRBJ2-3,CASSSGTRITDTQYF,TGTGCCAGCAGCTCCGGGACTAGGATCACAGATACGCAGTATTTT
.,TRBV4-1,.,TRBJ2-1,CASSHTYNEQFF,TGCGCCAGCAGCCATACATACAATGAGCAGTTCTTC
TRBD1,TRBV11-2,few,TRBJ1-1,CASRETGGTEAFF,TGTGCCAGCCGCGAGACAGGGGGCACTGAAGCTTTCTTT
.,TRBV28,.,TRBJ1-2,CASSLQGGARYGYTF,TGTGCCAGCAGTCTCCAGGGCGGAGCCAGGTATGGCTACACCTTC
TRBD1,TRBV10-1,.,TRBJ2-3,CASSEGGRSTDTQYF,TGCGCCAGCAGTGAAGGGGGCCGCAGCACAGATACGCAGTATTTT
.,TRBV2,once,TRBJ2-1,CASKRRGSSYNEQFF,TGTGCCAGCAAACGGAGAGGGAGCTCCTACAATGAGCAGTTCTTC
.,TRBV7-2,few,TRBJ2-5,CASSLDRGGETQYF,TGTGCCAGCAGCTTAGACAGGGGGGGGGAGACCCAGTACTTC
.,TRBV28,.,TRBJ1-2,CASSLDRGPDGYTF,TGTGCCAGCAGTTTAGACCGGGGTCCGGATGGCTACACCTTC
TRBD2,TRBV5-1,.,TRBJ2-3,CASSYEGEGDTQYF,TGCGCCAGCAGCTACGAAGGGGAGGGAGATACGCAGTATTTT
.,TRBV7-9,.,TRBJ1-1,CASSQGRGSDLNTEAFF,TGTGCCAGCAGTCAAGGAAGGGGTTCCGATTTGAACACTGAAGCTTTCTTT
.,TRBV5-6,once,TRBJ1-1,CASSTYGGPNTEAFF,TGTGCCAGCAGCACCTATGGAGGCCCGAACACTGAAGCTTTCTTT
TRBD1,TRBV7-3,.,TRBJ1-1,CASSLTGQGLAFF,TGTGCCAGCAGCTTAACCGGACAGGGATTAGCTTTCTTT
TRBD2,TRBV30,.,TRBJ2-3,CAWSTSGGSRDTQYF,TGTGCCTGGAGTACTAGCGGGGGTTCTCGAGATACGCAGTATTTT
TRBD2,TRBV18,.,TRBJ2-3,CASSPQAGGDTQYF,TGTGCCAGCTCACCTCAGGCCGGGGGGGATACGCAGTATTTT
.,TRBV3-1/TRBV3-2,.,TRBJ1-2,CASSQSRFQGYTF,TGTGCCAGCAGCCAATCCAGGTTCCAGGGCTACACCTTC
TRBD1,TRBV7-8,few,TRBJ1-2,CASSVVGTDNYGYTF,TGTGCCAGCAGCGTGGTAGGGACAGATAACTATGGCTACACCTTC
TRBD1,TRBV5-8,once,TRBJ1-5,CASSLQGARSNQPQHF,TGTGCCAGCAGCCTCCAGGGGGCGAGGAGCAATCAGCCCCAGCATTTT
.,TRBV6-1,.,TRBJ2-7,CASSDLGVGEQYF,TGTGCCAGCAGTGACCTCGGGGTAGGGGAGCAGTACTTC
TRBD1,TRBV5-1,.,TRBJ1-1,CASSSRGAGSTEAFF,TGCGCCAGCAGCTCCAGGGGGGCGGGGTCCACTGAAGCTTTCTTT